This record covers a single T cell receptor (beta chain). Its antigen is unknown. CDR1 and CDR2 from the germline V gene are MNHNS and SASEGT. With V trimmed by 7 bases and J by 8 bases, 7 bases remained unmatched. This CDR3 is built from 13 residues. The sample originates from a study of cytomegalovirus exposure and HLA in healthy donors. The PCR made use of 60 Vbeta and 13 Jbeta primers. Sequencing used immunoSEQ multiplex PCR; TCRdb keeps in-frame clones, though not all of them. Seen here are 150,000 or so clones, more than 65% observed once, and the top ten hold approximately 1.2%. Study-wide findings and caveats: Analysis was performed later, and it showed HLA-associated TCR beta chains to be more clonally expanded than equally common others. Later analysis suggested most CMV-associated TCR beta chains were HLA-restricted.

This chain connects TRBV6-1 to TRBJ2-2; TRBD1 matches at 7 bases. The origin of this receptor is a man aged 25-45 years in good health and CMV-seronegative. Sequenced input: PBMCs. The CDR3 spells CASKKTGVGELFF. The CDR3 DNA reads TGTGCCAGCAAAAAAACAGGGGTGGGGGAGCTGTTTTTT.